Listed below are T cell receptor beta chains from one sample, sequenced in a study of cytotoxic CD8 clonotypes in ibrutinib-treated CLL. The data were produced by immunoSEQ multiplex PCR, yet TCRdb's version contains in-frame clones alone and is incomplete. The sample contains about 43,000 clones, roughly 76% of which appear only once. Sequencing used PBMCs, obtained after 12 months of ibrutinib treatment. These receptors originate from a human donor with chronic lymphocytic leukemia. The CDR3 runs from the conserved cysteine through the conserved F or W. The D gene is left open where the match is weak. Size is omitted from some rows. Given values are once, few, many or a class for expanded clones.

D,J,V,size,DNA,CDR3
NA,TRBJ2-7,TRBV5-4,NA,TGTGCCAGCAGCTTGGGTCAGGGGAGAATCTCCTACGAGCAGTACTTC,CASSLGQGRISYEQYF
TRBD1,TRBJ1-6,TRBV7-9,NA,TGTGCCAGCAGCTGGGACAGGGGGGATTCACCCCTCCACTTT,CASSWDRGDSPLHF
TRBD1,TRBJ2-7,TRBV6-6,NA,TGTGCCAGCAGCCCTAAGGGACAGGGGGGCTCCTACGAGCAGTACTTC,CASSPKGQGGSYEQYF
TRBD1,TRBJ1-5,TRBV19,few,TGTGCCAGTAGTTCGCACAGGGGAGGCAATCAGCCCCAGCATTTT,CASSSHRGGNQPQHF
TRBD2,TRBJ2-7,TRBV7-2,once,TGTGCCAGCAGCTTAGCGACGAGCGGGGGGAGCTCCTACGAGCAGTACTTC,CASSLATSGGSSYEQYF
TRBD1,TRBJ2-3,TRBV18,NA,TGTGCCAGCTCACCAAGAGGGACAGGTGGGACAGATACGCAGTATTTT,CASSPRGTGGTDTQYF
NA,TRBJ1-3,TRBV5-6,NA,TGTGCCAGCAGCTTGGGGACACTTGGAAACACCATATATTTT,CASSLGTLGNTIYF
NA,TRBJ2-2,TRBV6-4,NA,TGTGCCAGCAGTCCCGGCGAGAGGAGAACCGGGGAGCTGTTTTTT,CASSPGERRTGELFF
NA,TRBJ2-2,TRBV5-4,NA,TGTGCCAGCAGCTCGAAAGGGGCAGGCGACACCGGGGAGCTGTTTTTT,CASSSKGAGDTGELFF
NA,TRBJ1-6,TRBV7-9,NA,TGTGCCAGCAGCTTAGCGCAGGGGTATAATTCACCCCTCCACTTT,CASSLAQGYNSPLHF
NA,TRBJ1-1,TRBV7-9,once,TGTGCCAGCAGCCCTTGGACGGGCCCCACTGAAGCTTTCTTT,CASSPWTGPTEAFF
NA,TRBJ1-2,TRBV5-4,NA,TGTGCCAGCAGCTTTTTTGGAAGATCTCGGACGGCTGGCTACACCTTC,CASSFFGRSRTAGYTF
NA,TRBJ1-2,TRBV27,NA,TGTGCCAGCAGGCGCCTCCAGGATTACGATGGCTACACCTTC,CASRRLQDYDGYTF
NA,TRBJ2-4,TRBV2,NA,TGTGCCAGCAGTGGATTACCGGAAGCCAAAAACATTCAGTACTTC,CASSGLPEAKNIQYF
TRBD2,TRBJ2-3,TRBV15,NA,TGTGCCACCAGCAGAGAAGCGGGGGCCCACACAGATACGCAGTATTTT,CATSREAGAHTDTQYF
NA,TRBJ2-7,TRBV5-1,NA,TGCGCCAGCCGCCTAGACACCTCCTACGAGCAGTACTTC,CASRLDTSYEQYF
TRBD2,TRBJ2-7,TRBV18,NA,TGTGCCAGCTCACCACTGGTAGCGGGGGCCTACGAGCAGTACTTC,CASSPLVAGAYEQYF
NA,TRBJ2-7,TRBV5-1,NA,TGCGCCAGCAGCCCGACCGGGGGTTCCTCCTACGAGCAGTACTTC,CASSPTGGSSYEQYF
NA,TRBJ1-1,TRBV19,NA,TGTGCCAGTAGTATAACGGGAGAGAACACTGAAGCTTTCTTT,CASSITGENTEAFF
NA,TRBJ1-2,TRBV19,NA,TGTGCCAGTAGTATAAATGGACAGACGGGATATGGCTACACCTTC,CASSINGQTGYGYTF
TRBD1,TRBJ1-5,TRBV18,NA,TGTGCCAGCTCACCACAGGTTCTGGGACAGTCAAATCAGCCCCAGCATTTT,CASSPQVLGQSNQPQHF
TRBD2,TRBJ2-3,TRBV29-1,NA,TGCAGCGCTAAGCGGGGGGAGGGCACAGATACGCAGTATTTT,CSAKRGEGTDTQYF
NA,TRBJ1-2,TRBV4-1,NA,TGCGCCAGCAGCCAAGACATAGGGGGTCACTATGGCTACACCTTC,CASSQDIGGHYGYTF
TRBD1,TRBJ1-6,TRBV11-2,NA,TGTGCCAGCAGCTTACTGGGACAGGGGGTCTATAATTCACCCCTCCACTTT,CASSLLGQGVYNSPLHF
NA,TRBJ2-1,TRBV2,once,TGTGCCAGCGGGGCGGGGGCGATCTACAATGAGCAGTTCTTC,CASGAGAIYNEQFF
TRBD1,TRBJ1-2,TRBV2,once,TGTGCCAGCATTCCAAACAGGGGGGCCTATGGCTACACCTTC,CASIPNRGAYGYTF
NA,TRBJ1-1,TRBV5-1,NA,TGCGCCAGCAGCTTATGGCAGGGAACCCTTAACACTGAAGCTTTCTTT,CASSLWQGTLNTEAFF
TRBD2,TRBJ2-7,TRBV4-2,NA,TGTGCCAGCAGCCAAGATTTAAGCGGGGGCGGGGAGCAGTACTTC,CASSQDLSGGGEQYF
NA,TRBJ1-2,TRBV25-1,NA,TGTGCCAGCAGTGTAGGGGGTAGGGGCTACACCTTC,CASSVGGRGYTF
TRBD1,TRBJ1-6,TRBV7-2,NA,TGTGCCAGCAGCGCACCCGGGACAGGGAATTCACCCCTCCACTTT,CASSAPGTGNSPLHF
NA,TRBJ2-7,TRBV5-4,NA,TGTGCCAGCAGCGACACCATAGCCTACGAGCAGTACTTC,CASSDTIAYEQYF
TRBD1,TRBJ2-7,TRBV6-5,NA,TGTGCCAGCAGTTACTCGGGACAGGGTTACGAGCAGTACTTC,CASSYSGQGYEQYF
NA,TRBJ1-2,TRBV7-2,NA,TGTGCCAGCAGCTTATGGGGGTACGGGGGCTACACCTTC,CASSLWGYGGYTF
NA,TRBJ2-6,TRBV19,NA,TGTGCCAGTAGTATCATAGAGGGGACCGTATCGGAGCCTTTCGTCCTGACTTTC,CASSIIEGTVSEPFVLTF
NA,TRBJ1-3,TRBV29-1,NA,TGCAGCGTTGCAGGGCTGACTGGAAACACCATATATTTT,CSVAGLTGNTIYF
NA,TRBJ2-5,TRBV11-2,few,TGTGCCAGCAGCCTAAACCGCGGAGTTCGAGAGACCCAGTACTTC,CASSLNRGVRETQYF
TRBD2,TRBJ2-1,TRBV5-4,NA,TGTGCCAGCAGCCCGGGACTAGCGGTTTTCAATGAGCAGTTCTTC,CASSPGLAVFNEQFF
TRBD1,TRBJ2-7,TRBV18,NA,TGTGCCAGCTCGTACACAGGGGGCAAGCCCTACGAGCAGTACTTC,CASSYTGGKPYEQYF
NA,TRBJ1-1,TRBV7-3,NA,TGTGCCAGCAGCCCCAGGGGTGGGTGGAACACTGAAGCTTTCTTT,CASSPRGGWNTEAFF
NA,TRBJ1-4,TRBV18,NA,TGTGCCAGCTCACCGAGGGAGGTCGCAACTAATGAAAAACTGTTTTTT,CASSPREVATNEKLFF
NA,TRBJ1-1,TRBV6-1,NA,TGTGCCAGCAGAAAAAAGGATCCAGGGTACACTGAAGCTTTCTTT,CASRKKDPGYTEAFF
NA,TRBJ2-2,TRBV7-6,NA,TGTGCCAGCAGCTTACTTTCCGGGACCGGGGAGCTGTTTTTT,CASSLLSGTGELFF
NA,TRBJ2-7,TRBV6-5,NA,TGTGCCAGCAGTTACTCTGGGTTTTCTTCCTACGAGCAGTACTTC,CASSYSGFSSYEQYF
TRBD1,TRBJ1-2,TRBV14,NA,TGTGCCAGCACCAGACAGGGCTATGGCTACACCTTC,CASTRQGYGYTF
TRBD2,TRBJ2-1,TRBV19,few,TGTGCCAGTAGTCCCGCCCGGGACTACAACAATGAGCAGTTCTTC,CASSPARDYNNEQFF
NA,TRBJ1-3,TRBV11-2,few,TGTGCCAGCAGCCCCGGGGTCTCCAGCTCTGGAAACACCATATATTTT,CASSPGVSSSGNTIYF